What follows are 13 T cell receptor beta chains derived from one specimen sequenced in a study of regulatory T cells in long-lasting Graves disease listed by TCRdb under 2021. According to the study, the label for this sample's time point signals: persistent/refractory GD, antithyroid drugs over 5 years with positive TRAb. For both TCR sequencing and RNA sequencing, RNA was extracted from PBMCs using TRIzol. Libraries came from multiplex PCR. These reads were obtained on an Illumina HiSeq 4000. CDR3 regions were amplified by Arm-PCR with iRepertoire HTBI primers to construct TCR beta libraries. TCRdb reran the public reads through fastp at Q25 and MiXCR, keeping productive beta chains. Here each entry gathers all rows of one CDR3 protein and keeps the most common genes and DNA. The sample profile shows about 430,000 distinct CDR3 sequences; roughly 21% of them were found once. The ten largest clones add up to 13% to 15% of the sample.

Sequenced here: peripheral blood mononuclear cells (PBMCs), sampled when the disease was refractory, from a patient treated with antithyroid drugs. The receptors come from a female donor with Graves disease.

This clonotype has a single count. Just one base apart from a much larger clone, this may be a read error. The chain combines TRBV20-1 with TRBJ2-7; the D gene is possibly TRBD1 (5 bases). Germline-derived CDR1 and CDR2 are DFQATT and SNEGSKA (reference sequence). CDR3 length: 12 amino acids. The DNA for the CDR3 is TGCAGTGCTAGCAGGGAACTCTACGAGCAGTGCTTC. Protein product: CSASRELYEQCF.

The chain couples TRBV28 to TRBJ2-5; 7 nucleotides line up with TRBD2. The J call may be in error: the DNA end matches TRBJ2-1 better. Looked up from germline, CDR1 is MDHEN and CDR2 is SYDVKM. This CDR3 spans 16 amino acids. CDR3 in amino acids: CASSSSGASNYNEQFF. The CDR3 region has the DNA TGTGCCAGCAGCTCAAGCGGGGCTTCTAACTACAATGAGCAGTTCTTC.

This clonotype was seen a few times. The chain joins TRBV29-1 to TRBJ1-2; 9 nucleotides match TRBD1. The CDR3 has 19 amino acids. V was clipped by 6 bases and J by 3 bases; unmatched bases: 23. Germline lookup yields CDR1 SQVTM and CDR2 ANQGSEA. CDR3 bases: TGCAGCGTGGCTAAGACCCCCCGGGGACAGGGCACCGAACACTATGGCTACACCTTC. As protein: CSVAKTPRGQGTEHYGYTF. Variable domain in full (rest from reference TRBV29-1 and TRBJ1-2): SAVISQKPSRDICQRGTSLTIQCQVDSQVTMMFWYRQQPGQSLTLIATANQGSEATYESGFVIDKFPISRPNLTFSTLTVSNMSPEDSSIYLCSVAKTPRGQGTEHYGYTFGSGTRLTVV.

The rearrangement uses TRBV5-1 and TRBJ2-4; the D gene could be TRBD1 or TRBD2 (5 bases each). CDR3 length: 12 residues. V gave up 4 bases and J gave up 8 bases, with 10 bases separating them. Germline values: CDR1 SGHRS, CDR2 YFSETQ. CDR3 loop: CASSGDGYIQYF. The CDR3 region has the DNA TGCGCCAGCAGCGGGGACGGGTACATTCAGTACTTC.

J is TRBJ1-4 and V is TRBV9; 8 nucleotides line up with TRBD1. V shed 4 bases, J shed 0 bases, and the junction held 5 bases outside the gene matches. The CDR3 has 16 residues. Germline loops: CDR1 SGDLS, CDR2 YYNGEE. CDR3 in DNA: TGTGCCAGCAGCAAAGACAGGGGAGCAACTAATGAAAAACTGTTTTTT. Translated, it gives CASSKDRGATNEKLFF. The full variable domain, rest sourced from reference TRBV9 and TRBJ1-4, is DSGVTQTPKHLITATGQRVTLRCSPRSGDLSVYWYQQSLDQGLQFLIQYYNGEERAKGNILERFSAQQFPDLHSELNLSSLELGDSALYFCASSKDRGATNEKLFFGSGTQLSVL.

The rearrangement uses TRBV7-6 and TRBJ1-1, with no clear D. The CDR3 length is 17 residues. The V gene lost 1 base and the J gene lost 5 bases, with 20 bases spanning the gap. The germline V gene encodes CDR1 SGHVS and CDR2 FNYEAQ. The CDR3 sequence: CASSLDPPTLGNTEAFF. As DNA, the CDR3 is TGTGCCAGCAGCTTAGACCCCCCCACGTTAGGGAATACTGAAGCTTTCTTT.

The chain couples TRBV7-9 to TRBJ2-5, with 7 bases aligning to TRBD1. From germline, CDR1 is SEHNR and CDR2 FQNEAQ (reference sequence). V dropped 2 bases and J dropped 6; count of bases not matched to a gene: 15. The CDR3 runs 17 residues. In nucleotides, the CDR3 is TGTGCCAGCAGCTTACTCGGGGACAGAGGCATGGGAAAGACCCAGTACTTC. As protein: CASSLLGDRGMGKTQYF.

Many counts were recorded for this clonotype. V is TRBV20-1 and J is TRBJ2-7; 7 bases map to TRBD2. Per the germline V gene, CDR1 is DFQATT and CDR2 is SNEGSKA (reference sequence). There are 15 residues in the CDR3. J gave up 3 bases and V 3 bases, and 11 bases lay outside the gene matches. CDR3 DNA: TGCAGTGCTAGGGTCGACGGGAGGACAAACTACGAGCAGTACTTC. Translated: CSARVDGRTNYEQYF.

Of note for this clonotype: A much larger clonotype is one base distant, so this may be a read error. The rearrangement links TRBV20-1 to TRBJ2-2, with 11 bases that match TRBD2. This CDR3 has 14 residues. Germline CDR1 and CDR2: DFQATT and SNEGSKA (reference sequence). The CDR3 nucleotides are TGCAGTGCAGTAGCGGGAGGGCACACCGGGGGGCTGTTTTTT. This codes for CSAVAGGHTGGLFF.

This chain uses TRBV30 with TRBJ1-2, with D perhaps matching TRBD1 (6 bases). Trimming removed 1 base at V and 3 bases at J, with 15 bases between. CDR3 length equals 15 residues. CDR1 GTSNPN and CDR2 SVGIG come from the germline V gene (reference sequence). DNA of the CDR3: TGTGCCTGGAGTGAGGAGGCTGGGACATACTATGGCTACACCTTC. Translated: CAWSEEAGTYYGYTF. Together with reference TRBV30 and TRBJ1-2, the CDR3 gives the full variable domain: SQTIHQWPATLVQPVGSPLSLECTVEGTSNPNLYWYRQAAGRGLQLLFYSVGIGQISSEVPQNLSASRPQDRQFILSSKKLLLSDSGFYLCAWSEEAGTYYGYTFGSGTRLTVV.

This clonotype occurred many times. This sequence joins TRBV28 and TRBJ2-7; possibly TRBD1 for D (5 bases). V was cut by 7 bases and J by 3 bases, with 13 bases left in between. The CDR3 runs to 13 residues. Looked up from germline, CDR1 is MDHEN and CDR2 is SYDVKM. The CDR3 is CASMRQGHYEQYF. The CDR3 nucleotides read TGTGCCAGCATGAGGCAGGGCCACTACGAGCAGTACTTC.

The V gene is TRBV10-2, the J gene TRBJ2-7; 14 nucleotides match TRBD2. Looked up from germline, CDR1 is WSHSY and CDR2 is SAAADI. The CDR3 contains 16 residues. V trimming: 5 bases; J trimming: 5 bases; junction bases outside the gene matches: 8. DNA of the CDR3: TGCGCCAGCAGTCAACCGCCGGGACTAGCGGGAGACGAGCAGTACTTC. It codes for CASSQPPGLAGDEQYF.

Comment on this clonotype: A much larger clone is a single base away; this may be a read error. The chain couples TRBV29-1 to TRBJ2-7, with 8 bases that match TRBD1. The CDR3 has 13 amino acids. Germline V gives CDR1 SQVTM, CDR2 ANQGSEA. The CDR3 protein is CSAGGGRRYEQCF. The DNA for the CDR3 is TGCAGCGCAGGGGGCGGCCGGAGGTACGAGCAGTGCTTC.